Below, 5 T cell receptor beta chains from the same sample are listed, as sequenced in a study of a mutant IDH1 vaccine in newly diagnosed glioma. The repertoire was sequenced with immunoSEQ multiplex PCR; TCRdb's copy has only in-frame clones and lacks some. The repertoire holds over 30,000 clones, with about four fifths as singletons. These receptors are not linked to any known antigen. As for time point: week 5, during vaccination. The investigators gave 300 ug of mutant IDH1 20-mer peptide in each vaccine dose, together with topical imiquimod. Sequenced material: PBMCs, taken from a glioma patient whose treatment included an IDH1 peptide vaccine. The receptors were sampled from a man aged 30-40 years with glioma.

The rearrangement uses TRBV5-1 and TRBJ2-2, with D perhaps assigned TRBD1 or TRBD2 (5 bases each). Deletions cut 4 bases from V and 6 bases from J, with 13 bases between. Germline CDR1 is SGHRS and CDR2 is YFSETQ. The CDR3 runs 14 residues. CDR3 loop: CASSEGPKSGELFF. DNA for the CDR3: TGCGCCAGCAGCGAGGGGCCTAAGTCCGGGGAGCTGTTTTTT.

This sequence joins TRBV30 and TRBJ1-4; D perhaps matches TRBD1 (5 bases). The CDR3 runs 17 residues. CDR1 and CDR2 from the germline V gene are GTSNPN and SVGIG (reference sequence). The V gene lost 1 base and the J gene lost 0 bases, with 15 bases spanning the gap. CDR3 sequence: CAWSAPTELATNEKLFF. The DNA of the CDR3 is TGTGCCTGGAGTGCCCCGACAGAGCTCGCAACTAATGAAAAACTGTTTTTT. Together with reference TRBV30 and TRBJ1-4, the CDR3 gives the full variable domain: SQTIHQWPATLVQPVGSPLSLECTVEGTSNPNLYWYRQAAGRGLQLLFYSVGIGQISSEVPQNLSASRPQDRQFILSSKKLLLSDSGFYLCAWSAPTELATNEKLFFGSGTQLSVL.

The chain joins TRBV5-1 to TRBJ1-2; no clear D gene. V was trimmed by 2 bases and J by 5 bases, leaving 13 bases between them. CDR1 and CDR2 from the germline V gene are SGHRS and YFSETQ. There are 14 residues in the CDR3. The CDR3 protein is CASSLRDGGYGYTF. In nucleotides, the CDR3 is TGCGCCAGCAGCTTACGGGATGGTGGGTATGGCTACACCTTC.

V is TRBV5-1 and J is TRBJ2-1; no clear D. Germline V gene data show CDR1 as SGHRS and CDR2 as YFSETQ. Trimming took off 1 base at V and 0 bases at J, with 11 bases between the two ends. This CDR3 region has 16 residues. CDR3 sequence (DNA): TGCGCCAGCAGCTTGAACGGATACAGCTCCTACAATGAGCAGTTCTTC. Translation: CASSLNGYSSYNEQFF.

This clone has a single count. The CDR3 DNA follows: TGTGCCAGCAGACTGGGCTACGAGCAGTACTTC. This translates into CASRLGYEQYF. The V and J genes are TRBV2 and TRBJ2-7; D call uncertain. The CDR3 has 11 residues. Germline V CDR1 and CDR2: SNHLY, FYNNEI. V was pared by 6 bases and J by 3 bases, with 6 bases between.